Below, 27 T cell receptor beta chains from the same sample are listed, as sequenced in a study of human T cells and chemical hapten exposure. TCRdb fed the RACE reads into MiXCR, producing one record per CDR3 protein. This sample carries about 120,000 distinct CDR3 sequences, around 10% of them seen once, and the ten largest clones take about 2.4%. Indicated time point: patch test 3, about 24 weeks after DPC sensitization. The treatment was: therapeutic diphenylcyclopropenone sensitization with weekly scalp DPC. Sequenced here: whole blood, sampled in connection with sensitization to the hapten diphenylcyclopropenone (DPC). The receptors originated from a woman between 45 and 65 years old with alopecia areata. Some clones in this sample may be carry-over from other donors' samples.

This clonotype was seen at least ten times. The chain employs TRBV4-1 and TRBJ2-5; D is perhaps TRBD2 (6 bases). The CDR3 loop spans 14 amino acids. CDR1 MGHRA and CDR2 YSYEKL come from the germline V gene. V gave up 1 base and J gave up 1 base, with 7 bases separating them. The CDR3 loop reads CASSQGGAQETQYF. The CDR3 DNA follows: TGCGCCAGCAGCCAAGGCGGGGCCCAAGAGACCCAGTACTTC.

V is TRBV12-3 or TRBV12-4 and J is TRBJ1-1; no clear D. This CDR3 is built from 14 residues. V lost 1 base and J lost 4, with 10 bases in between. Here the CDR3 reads CASSLGFRSTEAFF. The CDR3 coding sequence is TGTGCCAGCAGTTTAGGGTTTCGAAGCACTGAAGCTTTCTTT.

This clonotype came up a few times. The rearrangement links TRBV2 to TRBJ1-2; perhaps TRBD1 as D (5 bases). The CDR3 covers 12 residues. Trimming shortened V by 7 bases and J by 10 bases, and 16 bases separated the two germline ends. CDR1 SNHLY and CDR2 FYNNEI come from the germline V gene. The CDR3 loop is CASTLQGMDYTF. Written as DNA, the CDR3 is TGTGCCAGCACCCTTCAGGGAATGGACTACACCTTC.

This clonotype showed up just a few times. The CDR3 DNA follows: TGTGCCGGCTCCCGGGGGGCCAATCAGCCCCAGCATTTT. Protein: CAGSRGANQPQHF. This chain joins TRBV28 and TRBJ1-5; D perhaps matches TRBD1 (6 bases). Germline V gives CDR1 MDHEN, CDR2 SYDVKM. This CDR3 has 13 amino acids. V was shortened by 11 bases and J by 3 bases, with 14 bases between the two germline ends.

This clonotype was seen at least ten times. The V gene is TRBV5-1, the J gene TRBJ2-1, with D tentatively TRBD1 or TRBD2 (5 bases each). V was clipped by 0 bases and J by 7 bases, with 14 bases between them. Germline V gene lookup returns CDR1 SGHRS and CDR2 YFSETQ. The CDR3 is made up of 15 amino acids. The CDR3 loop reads CASSLAGGARNEQFF. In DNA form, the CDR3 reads TGCGCCAGCAGCTTGGCTGGGGGAGCGAGAAATGAGCAGTTCTTC.

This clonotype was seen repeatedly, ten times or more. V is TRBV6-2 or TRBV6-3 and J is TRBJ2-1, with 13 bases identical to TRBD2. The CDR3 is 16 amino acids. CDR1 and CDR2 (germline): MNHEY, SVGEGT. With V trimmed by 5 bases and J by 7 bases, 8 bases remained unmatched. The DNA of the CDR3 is TGTGCCAGCAGTCCAAGGACTAGCGGGAGAGTAAATGAGCAGTTCTTC. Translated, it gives CASSPRTSGRVNEQFF.

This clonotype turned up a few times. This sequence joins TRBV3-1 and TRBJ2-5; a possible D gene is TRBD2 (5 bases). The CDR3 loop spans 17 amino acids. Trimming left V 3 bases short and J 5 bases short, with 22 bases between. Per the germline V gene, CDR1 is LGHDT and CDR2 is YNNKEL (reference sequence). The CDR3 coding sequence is TGTGCCAGCAGCCAGGGGTGGGCTCGGCAGGAGGTTGAGACCCAGTACTTC. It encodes CASSQGWARQEVETQYF.

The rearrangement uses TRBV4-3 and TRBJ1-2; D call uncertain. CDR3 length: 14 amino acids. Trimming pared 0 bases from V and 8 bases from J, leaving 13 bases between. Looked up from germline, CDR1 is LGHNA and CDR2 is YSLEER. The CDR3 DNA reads TGCGCCAGCAGCCAAGATAAGGGCTATCCAGGCTACACCTTC. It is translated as CASSQDKGYPGYTF.

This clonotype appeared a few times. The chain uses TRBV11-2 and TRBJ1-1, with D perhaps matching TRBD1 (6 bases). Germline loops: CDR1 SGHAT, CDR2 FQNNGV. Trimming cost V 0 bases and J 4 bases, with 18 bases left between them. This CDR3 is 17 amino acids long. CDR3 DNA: TGTGCCAGCAGCTTAGACAGGGGAGCGTTTGGGAGCACTGAAGCTTTCTTT. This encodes CASSLDRGAFGSTEAFF. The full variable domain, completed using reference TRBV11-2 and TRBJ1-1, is EAGVAQSPRYKIIEKRQSVAFWCNPISGHATLYWYQQILGQGPKLLIQFQNNGVVDDSQLPKDRFSAERLKGVDSTLKIQPAKLEDSAVYLCASSLDRGAFGSTEAFFGQGTRLTVV.

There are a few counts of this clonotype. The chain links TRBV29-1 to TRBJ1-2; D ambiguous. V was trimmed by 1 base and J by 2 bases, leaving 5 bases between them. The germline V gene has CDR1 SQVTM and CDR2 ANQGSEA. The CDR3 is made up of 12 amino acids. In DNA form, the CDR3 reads TGCAGCGTTGAAGTCAGGAACTATGGCTACACCTTC. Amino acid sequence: CSVEVRNYGYTF.

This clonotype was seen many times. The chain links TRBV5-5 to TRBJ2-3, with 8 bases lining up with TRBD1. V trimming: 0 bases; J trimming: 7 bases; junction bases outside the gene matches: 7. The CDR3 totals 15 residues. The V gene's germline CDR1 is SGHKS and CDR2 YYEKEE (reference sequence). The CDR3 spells CASSLGQGALNTQYF. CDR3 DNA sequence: TGTGCCAGCAGCTTGGGGCAGGGGGCTCTCAATACGCAGTATTTT.

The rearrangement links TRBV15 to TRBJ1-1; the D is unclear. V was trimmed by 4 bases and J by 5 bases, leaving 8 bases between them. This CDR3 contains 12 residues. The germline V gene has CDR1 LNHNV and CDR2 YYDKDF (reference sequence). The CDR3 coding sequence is TGTGCCACCAGCACCCAAGGGACTGAAGCTTTCTTT. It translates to CATSTQGTEAFF.

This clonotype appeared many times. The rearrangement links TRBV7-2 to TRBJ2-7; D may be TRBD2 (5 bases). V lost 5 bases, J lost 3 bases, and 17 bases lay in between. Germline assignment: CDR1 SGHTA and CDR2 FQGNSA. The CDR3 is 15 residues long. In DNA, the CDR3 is TGTGCCAGCAGCAAAGACCTGGACGGACTCTACGAGCAGTACTTC. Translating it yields CASSKDLDGLYEQYF.

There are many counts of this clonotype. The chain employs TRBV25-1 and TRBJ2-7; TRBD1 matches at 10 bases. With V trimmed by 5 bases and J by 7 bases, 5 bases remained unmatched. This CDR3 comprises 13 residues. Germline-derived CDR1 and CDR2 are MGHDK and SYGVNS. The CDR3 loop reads CASSWDRGGEQYF. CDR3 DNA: TGTGCCAGCAGTTGGGACAGGGGCGGGGAGCAGTACTTC.

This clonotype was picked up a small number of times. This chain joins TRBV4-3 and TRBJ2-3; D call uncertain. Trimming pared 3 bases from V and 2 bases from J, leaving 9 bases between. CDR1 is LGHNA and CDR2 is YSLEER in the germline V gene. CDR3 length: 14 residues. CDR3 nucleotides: TGCGCCAGCAGCCATGAGGCACACACAGATACGCAGTATTTT. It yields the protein CASSHEAHTDTQYF.

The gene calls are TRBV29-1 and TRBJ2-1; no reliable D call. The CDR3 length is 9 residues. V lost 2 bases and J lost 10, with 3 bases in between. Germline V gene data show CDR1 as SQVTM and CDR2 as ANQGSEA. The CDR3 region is CSVEPEQFF. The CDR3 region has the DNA TGCAGCGTTGAACCAGAGCAGTTCTTC.

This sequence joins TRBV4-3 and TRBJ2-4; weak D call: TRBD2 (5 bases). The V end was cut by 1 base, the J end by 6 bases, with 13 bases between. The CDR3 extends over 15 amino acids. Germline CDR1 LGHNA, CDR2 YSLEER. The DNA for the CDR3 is TGCGCCAGCAGCCAAGTTCCGGGGTCTATAAACATTCAGTACTTC. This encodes CASSQVPGSINIQYF.

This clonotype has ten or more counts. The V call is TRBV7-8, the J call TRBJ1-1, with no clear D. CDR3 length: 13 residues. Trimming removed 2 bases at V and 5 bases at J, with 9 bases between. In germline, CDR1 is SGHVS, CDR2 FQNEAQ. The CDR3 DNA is TGTGCCAGCAGCTTATTCGGTGTTACTGAAGCTTTCTTT. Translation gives CASSLFGVTEAFF.

The CDR3 protein is CASNLSGQLNTEAFF. The CDR3 nucleotides are TGTGCCAGCAATCTAAGCGGACAGTTGAACACTGAAGCTTTCTTT. The chain employs TRBV12-3 or TRBV12-4 and TRBJ1-1; D is possibly TRBD1 (6 bases). This CDR3 is built from 15 residues. The V and J ends lost 7 bases and 0 bases respectively, with 15 bases between them.

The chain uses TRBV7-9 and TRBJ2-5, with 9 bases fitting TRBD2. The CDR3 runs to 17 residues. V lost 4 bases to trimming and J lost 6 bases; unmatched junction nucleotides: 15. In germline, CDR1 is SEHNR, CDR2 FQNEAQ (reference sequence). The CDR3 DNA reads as TGTGCCAGCAGCTCCAGGGCAGGCCTAGCGGGGAAGCAGACCCAGTACTTC. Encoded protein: CASSSRAGLAGKQTQYF.

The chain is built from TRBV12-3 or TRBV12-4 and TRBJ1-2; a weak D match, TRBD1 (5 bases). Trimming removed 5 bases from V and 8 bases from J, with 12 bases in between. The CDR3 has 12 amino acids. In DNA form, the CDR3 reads TGTGCCAGCAGTCCGGACAAGGGGGGCTACACCTTC. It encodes CASSPDKGGYTF.

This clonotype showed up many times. This CDR3 reads CASQVGQISYNEQFF. CDR3 DNA: TGTGCCAGTCAAGTGGGGCAAATATCCTACAATGAGCAGTTCTTC. This chain uses TRBV19 with TRBJ2-1, with D perhaps matching TRBD1 (5 bases). Per the germline V gene, CDR1 is LNHDA and CDR2 is SQIVND (reference sequence). The CDR3 covers 15 residues. V dropped 8 bases and J dropped 1 base, with 15 bases sitting between them. Combining the CDR3 with reference TRBV19 and TRBJ2-1 gives the whole variable domain DGGITQSPKYLFRKEGQNVTLSCEQNLNHDAMYWYRQDPGQGLRLIYYSQIVNDFQKGDIAEGYSVSREKKESFPLTVTSAQKNPTAFYLCASQVGQISYNEQFFGPGTRLTVL.

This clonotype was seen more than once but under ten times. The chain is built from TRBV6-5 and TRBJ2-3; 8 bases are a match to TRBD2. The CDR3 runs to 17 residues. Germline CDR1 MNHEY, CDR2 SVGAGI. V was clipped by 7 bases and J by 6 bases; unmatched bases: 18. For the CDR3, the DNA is TGTGCCAGCACCGACCCATCGGGGGGGGATGGATGGGATACGCAGTATTTT. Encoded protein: CASTDPSGGDGWDTQYF.

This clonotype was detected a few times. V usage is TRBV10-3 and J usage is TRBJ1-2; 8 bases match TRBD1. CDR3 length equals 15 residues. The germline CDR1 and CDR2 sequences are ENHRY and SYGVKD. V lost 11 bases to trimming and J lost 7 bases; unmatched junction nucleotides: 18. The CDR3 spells CASMGIRTGFGGYTF. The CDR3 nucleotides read TGTGCCTCTATGGGGATCAGGACAGGGTTCGGTGGCTACACCTTC.

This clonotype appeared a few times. CDR3 protein: CASSRGLVEKLFF. The CDR3 nucleotides read TGTGCCAGCAGCCGAGGTTTGGTTGAAAAACTGTTTTTT. This chain links TRBV28 with TRBJ1-4; D gene ambiguous. The germline CDR1 and CDR2 sequences are MDHEN and SYDVKM. Trimming removed 6 bases at V and 7 bases at J, with 12 bases between. The CDR3 contains 13 residues.

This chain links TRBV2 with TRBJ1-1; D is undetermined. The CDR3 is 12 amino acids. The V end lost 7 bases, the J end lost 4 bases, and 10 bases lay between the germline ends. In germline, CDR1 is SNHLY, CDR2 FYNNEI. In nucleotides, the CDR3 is TGTGCCAGCACCGCGGTTGGCACTGAAGCTTTCTTT. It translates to CASTAVGTEAFF.

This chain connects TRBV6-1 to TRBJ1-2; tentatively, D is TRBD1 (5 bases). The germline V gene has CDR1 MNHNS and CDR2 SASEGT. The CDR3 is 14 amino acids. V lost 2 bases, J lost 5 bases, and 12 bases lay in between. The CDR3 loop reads CASSERGRTYGYTF. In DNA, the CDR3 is TGTGCCAGCAGTGAACGGGGCAGGACTTATGGCTACACCTTC.